The 30 T cell receptor beta chains given below trace back to one sample, sequenced in a study of low-dose radiotherapy and immunotherapy resistance in tumors. Both TCRalpha and TCRbeta chains were reverse transcribed with V-gene-specific primers. A roughly 20-cycle PCR with a constant-region primer and V-primer adapter amplified TCRs. MiXCR, applied by TCRdb to the reads, yields one record per CDR3 protein. The data show 64,000 or so distinct CDR3 sequences, around 31% seen once. As for time point: before trial treatment. Specimen: PBMCs, collected before treatment. Source of these receptors: a female donor with ovarian cancer.

The CDR3 reads CASSLGQKNTEAFF. CDR3 sequence (DNA): TGTGCCAGCAGCCTTGGACAGAAGAACACTGAAGCTTTCTTT. The chain employs TRBV28 and TRBJ1-1; D is possibly TRBD1 (6 bases). Germline V gene sequence: CDR1 MDHEN, CDR2 SYDVKM. V shed 6 bases and J shed 1 base, with 12 bases lying between them. The CDR3 sequence is 14 residues long.

A remark on this clonotype: A far larger clone differs by one base, so this is likely a read error. CDR3 sequence (DNA): TGCGCCAGCAGCCGAAGAGGGACCGGGACAGGGGGCAATGAGCAGTACTTC. Protein sequence: CASSRRGTGTGGNEQYF. V usage is TRBV4-1 and J usage is TRBJ2-5; 12 bases agree with TRBD1. CDR3 length: 17 residues. The ends lost 4 bases at V and 11 bases at J; junction bases unmatched: 17. Per germline, CDR1 MGHRA and CDR2 YSYEKL.

About this clonotype: A read error is the likely source, as a far larger clone sits one nucleotide away. The rearrangement uses TRBV11-3 and TRBJ2-3, with TRBD2 matching 10 bases. The CDR3 is made up of 14 amino acids. Germline V gene lookup returns CDR1 SGHNT and CDR2 YENEEA. The CDR3 DNA is TGTGCCAGCAGCTCGGGACTAGCGCGAGATAGGCAGTATTTT. As protein: CASSSGLARDRQYF. Using reference TRBV11-3 and TRBJ2-3 for the parts outside the CDR3, the full variable domain is EAGVVQSPRYKIIEKKQPVAFWCNPISGHNTLYWYLQNLGQGPELLIRYENEEAVDDSQLPKDRFSAERLKGVDSTLKIQPAELGDSAVYLCASSSGLARDRQYFGPGTRLTVL.

The chain joins TRBV24-1 to TRBJ1-5; weak D call: TRBD1 (5 bases). Per the germline V gene, CDR1 is KGHDR and CDR2 is SFDVKD. Trimming took off 4 bases at V and 3 bases at J, with 12 bases between the two ends. The CDR3 runs to 15 residues. The CDR3 nucleotides are TGTGCCACCAGTGAGAATCAGGGATCCAATCAGCCCCAGCATTTT. This sequence encodes CATSENQGSNQPQHF.

The genes are TRBV7-8 and TRBJ2-3, with 9 bases identical to TRBD2. Germline V gene sequence: CDR1 SGHVS, CDR2 FQNEAQ. After removal of 6 bases from V and 4 bases from J, the junction contained 8 bases not matched to a gene. The CDR3 contains 15 residues. The CDR3 loop reads CASRQAGGVADTQYF. Written as DNA, the CDR3 is TGTGCCAGCAGACAAGCGGGGGGAGTAGCAGATACGCAGTATTTT.

This clonotype was seen once. The genes are TRBV30 and TRBJ2-3; tentative D call: TRBD2 (5 bases). Per the germline V gene, CDR1 is GTSNPN and CDR2 is SVGIG (reference sequence). CDR3 length equals 12 residues. V dropped 5 bases and J dropped 4 bases, with 10 bases sitting between them. The CDR3 nucleotides are TGTGCCTGGTCAAGAGGGCCAGATACGCAGTATTTT. It specifies CAWSRGPDTQYF.

The chain recombines TRBV7-9 with TRBJ2-1; D may be TRBD2 (7 bases). V lost 3 bases and J 8 bases, leaving 14 bases between the germline ends. Germline values: CDR1 SEHNR, CDR2 FQNEAQ (reference sequence). This CDR3 is built from 14 residues. CDR3 DNA: TGTGCCAGCAGCTTCGGGGGGCGGGCCGATGAGCAGTTCTTC. This sequence encodes CASSFGGRADEQFF.

This clonotype was recorded many times. This chain uses TRBV29-1 with TRBJ2-7; TRBD1 aligns across 8 bases. The CDR3 contains 13 residues. Germline V gene data show CDR1 as SQVTM and CDR2 as ANQGSEA. Trimming removed 7 bases from V and 5 bases from J; junction bases left unmatched: 10. The DNA of the CDR3 is TGCAGCGCCAGGGGGCAGGGGGCCAACGAGCAGTACTTC. Its translation: CSARGQGANEQYF.

This clonotype was seen at least ten times. V gene TRBV20-1 combines with J gene TRBJ1-4, with D unresolved. The germline V and J ends were trimmed by 3 bases and 8 bases, with 16 bases remaining between them. Germline CDR1 DFQATT, CDR2 SNEGSKA (reference sequence). The CDR3 contains 14 residues. The CDR3 DNA is TGCAGTGCTAGGGTGAGGAGGACTGGGGAAAAACTGTTTTTT. This sequence encodes CSARVRRTGEKLFF.

At least ten counts were recorded for this clonotype. The V call is TRBV30, the J call TRBJ2-5, with D tentatively TRBD1 or TRBD2 (5 bases each). The V end was cut by 2 bases, the J end by 1 base, with 14 bases between. The germline V gene has CDR1 GTSNPN and CDR2 SVGIG (reference sequence). CDR3 length: 15 amino acids. The CDR3 reads CAWSKLTAAQETQYF. The CDR3, as DNA: TGTGCCTGGAGTAAATTGACAGCGGCCCAAGAGACCCAGTACTTC.

This clonotype was seen repeatedly, ten times or more. The chain recombines TRBV7-2 with TRBJ2-7; no definite D call. The V end lost 2 bases, the J end lost 4 bases, and 12 bases lay between the germline ends. Germline assignment: CDR1 SGHTA and CDR2 FQGNSA. The CDR3 has 14 residues. CDR3 sequence: CASSLRGDGYEQYF. The CDR3 nucleotides read TGTGCCAGCAGCTTACGTGGGGATGGGTACGAGCAGTACTTC.

To note about this clonotype: A single base is all that separates this from a far larger clone, so a read error is likely. The genes are TRBV7-7 and TRBJ2-2, with 10 bases identical to TRBD1. The V gene end was trimmed by 4 bases and the J gene end by 8 bases; junction bases not matched to a gene: 4. This CDR3 is built from 14 residues. CDR1 and CDR2 from the germline V gene are SSHAT and FNYEAQ (reference sequence). CDR3 in DNA: TGTGCCAGCAGCTCCGGGACAGGGGTTGGGGAGCTGTTTTTT. Its translation is CASSSGTGVGELFF. Complete variable domain (other parts from reference TRBV7-7 and TRBJ2-2): GAGVSQSPRYKVTKRGQDVTLRCDPISSHATLYWYQQALGQGPEFLTYFNYEAQPDKSGLPSDRFSAERPEGSISTLTIQRTEQRDSAMYRCASSSGTGVGELFFGEGSRLTVL.

This clonotype was detected ten times or more. The chain couples TRBV10-3 to TRBJ1-6, with D hard to call. Deletions cut 0 bases from V and 7 bases from J, with 16 bases between. CDR3 length equals 17 residues. Per the germline V gene, CDR1 is ENHRY and CDR2 is SYGVKD. As DNA, the CDR3 is TGTGCCATCAGTGAGTCGCAAATTGACCAGTTGAATTCACCCCTCCACTTT. It is translated as CAISESQIDQLNSPLHF.

The sample holds many counts of this clonotype. The V call is TRBV5-1, the J call TRBJ2-2, with 8 bases identical to TRBD2. Trimming cost V 4 bases and J 4 bases; bases outside gene matches: 9. Germline lookup yields CDR1 SGHRS and CDR2 YFSETQ. This CDR3 region has 16 residues. The CDR3 nucleotides are TGCGCCAGCAGCCCGGTGCCGGGACTAGGCACCGGGGAGCTGTTTTTT. It translates to CASSPVPGLGTGELFF.

This clonotype has a count of ten or more. The chain recombines TRBV21-1 with TRBJ2-5; no DNA check was done on the table's D call, TRBD1. TRBV21-1 counts as a pseudogene. CDR3 length: 14 amino acids. The CDR3 spells CASSHSHGRETQYF. CDR3 in DNA: TGTGCCAGCAGCCACAGCCACGGGCGGGAGACCCAGTACTTC.

With regard to this clonotype: A far larger clone is a single base away, which makes a read error likely. The chain recombines TRBV6-2 or TRBV6-3 with TRBJ2-6; D could derive from TRBD1 or TRBD2 (5 bases each). The CDR3 covers 16 residues. From germline, CDR1 is MNHEY and CDR2 SVGEGT. For the CDR3, the DNA is TGTGCCAACAGTGTCTTTAGAGGGGCTGGGGCCAACGTCCTGACTTTC. Translating gives CANSVFRGAGANVLTF.

In this sample, this clonotype turned up many times. The chain has TRBV19 and TRBJ1-1, with 9 bases aligning to TRBD1. Germline V gene data show CDR1 as LNHDA and CDR2 as SQIVND (reference sequence). The J segment lost 4 bases and the V segment lost 5 bases, leaving 5 bases of the junction unmatched. The CDR3 runs to 14 residues. The CDR3, as DNA: TGTGCCAGTAGTTGGACAGGGGAAGGCACTGAAGCTTTCTTT. Translated, it gives CASSWTGEGTEAFF.

This clonotype came up many times. This chain links TRBV7-3 with TRBJ2-7; TRBD2 matches 11 bases. Trimming at V came to 4 bases and at J to 12 bases, leaving 8 bases not matched to a gene. This CDR3 is 13 amino acids long. Germline CDR1 is SGHTA and CDR2 is FQGTGA. CDR3 nucleotide sequence: TGTGCCAGCAGCTCCTCACTAGCGGGAGTACGGTACTTC. Amino acid sequence: CASSSSLAGVRYF.

This clonotype has just a few counts. The rearrangement links TRBV5-4 to TRBJ2-2; 12 nucleotides line up with TRBD2. Germline V CDR1 and CDR2: SGHNT, YYREEE (reference sequence). The CDR3 spans 16 residues. The ends lost 4 bases at V and 4 bases at J; junction bases unmatched: 5. The DNA of the CDR3 is TGTGCCAGCAGCCGATCACTAGCGGGAGGCACCGGGGAGCTGTTTTTT. It yields the protein CASSRSLAGGTGELFF.

A note on this clonotype: A far larger clone is one base from this, pointing to a likely read error. This chain connects TRBV5-1 to TRBJ2-1; 10 positions agree with TRBD2. The CDR3 has 16 residues. Germline V gives CDR1 SGHRS, CDR2 YFSETQ. V was pared by 0 bases and J by 10 bases, with 10 bases of the junction left unmatched. Written as DNA, the CDR3 is TGCGCCAGCAGCTTGGCCCTAGCGGGAGACTCCTACGAGCAGTTCTTC. The encoded protein is CASSLALAGDSYEQFF.

Points on this clonotype: This sequence is one base from a far larger clone and is likely a read error. The chain uses TRBV6-8 and TRBJ2-3, with D maybe TRBD2 (5 bases). This CDR3 comprises 14 residues. Trimming stripped 5 bases from V and 6 bases from J, with 15 bases between. CDR1 MNHGY and CDR2 SAAAGT come from the germline V gene. The CDR3 nucleotides are TGTGCCAGCAGTGGCCCCCGAGTAGCGGATACGCAGTATTTT. This translates into CASSGPRVADTQYF.

This rearrangement joins TRBV27 to TRBJ2-1, with 10 bases matching TRBD2. The CDR3 extends over 16 amino acids. Germline CDR1 is MNHEY and CDR2 is SMNVEV (reference sequence). V shed 6 bases and J 4 bases; nucleotides not matched to a gene: 9. The CDR3 region has the DNA TGTGCCAGCAGCCCACGGACTAGCGGTTTTTACAATGAGCAGTTCTTC. Translating gives CASSPRTSGFYNEQFF.

This clonotype appeared many times. The chain links TRBV10-2 to TRBJ1-1, with D hard to call. The CDR3 length is 15 residues. In germline, CDR1 is WSHSY, CDR2 SAAADI. Trimming shortened V by 1 base and J by 6 bases, and 15 bases separated the two germline ends. The CDR3 bases are TGCGCCAGCAGTGAGTGGTCAACCCACGGCGCTGAAGCTTTCTTT. This encodes CASSEWSTHGAEAFF.

This clonotype has at least ten counts. V usage is TRBV4-1 and J usage is TRBJ1-2; 9 positions agree with TRBD1. V trimming: 1 base; J trimming: 9 bases; junction bases outside the gene matches: 9. Germline values: CDR1 MGHRA, CDR2 YSYEKL. The CDR3 extends over 15 amino acids. This CDR3 is CASSQGLRTGVRYTF. In DNA form, the CDR3 reads TGCGCCAGCAGCCAAGGGTTGCGGACAGGGGTTCGCTACACCTTC.

This clonotype was detected once. This chain connects TRBV9 to TRBJ2-7; 8 nucleotides agree with TRBD2. Germline CDR1 reads SGDLS; CDR2 reads YYNGEE. V dropped 4 bases and J dropped 4; count of bases not matched to a gene: 1. The CDR3 sequence is 12 residues long. The CDR3 loop reads CASSPGGYEQYF. The CDR3 coding sequence is TGTGCCAGCAGCCCGGGGGGGTACGAGCAGTACTTC.

This clonotype has ten or more counts. The V call is TRBV4-1, the J call TRBJ1-4; D is unresolved. The CDR3 runs to 15 residues. V dropped 1 base and J dropped 5 bases, with 11 bases sitting between them. Per germline, CDR1 MGHRA and CDR2 YSYEKL. The DNA for the CDR3 is TGCGCCAGCAGCCAAGGGGGTGCCTCAAATGAAAAACTGTTTTTT. It yields the protein CASSQGGASNEKLFF.

This clonotype has ten or more counts. Written as DNA, the CDR3 is TGCGCCAGCAGTCAACCAGGGAACTATGGCTACACCTTC. Translating gives CASSQPGNYGYTF. The gene calls are TRBV23-1 and TRBJ1-2; a possible D gene is TRBD1 (5 bases). TRBV23-1 is given ORF status, its function remaining uncertain. CDR3 length: 13 amino acids. V was trimmed by 2 bases and J by 2 bases, leaving 6 bases between them.

This chain connects TRBV28 to TRBJ1-1; 7 nucleotides align to TRBD1. V was clipped by 5 bases and J by 5 bases; unmatched bases: 5. The V gene's germline CDR1 is MDHEN and CDR2 SYDVKM. The CDR3 consists of 13 residues. CDR3 in amino acids: CASSPGGGTEAFF. CDR3 nucleotide sequence: TGTGCCAGCAGTCCAGGGGGTGGAACTGAAGCTTTCTTT.

This clonotype was observed at least ten times. This chain links TRBV25-1 with TRBJ2-3; TRBD2 agrees at 8 bases. The CDR3 runs 14 residues. Germline assignment: CDR1 MGHDK and CDR2 SYGVNS. With 3 bases clipped from V and 5 bases from J, the junction kept 4 bases outside the gene matches. CDR3 sequence (DNA): TGTGCCAGCAGTGACCGGGGGGGTATAGATACGCAGTATTTT. Translation: CASSDRGGIDTQYF.

In this sample, this clonotype turned up many times. This rearrangement joins TRBV20-1 to TRBJ2-1; 10 nucleotides align to TRBD2. V lost 0 bases and J lost 8; bases outside the gene matches: 7. The length of the CDR3 is 15 residues. Germline CDR1 DFQATT, CDR2 SNEGSKA (reference sequence). CDR3 coding DNA: TGCAGTGCTAGAGATCCAGCGGGGGGGCCCTATGAGCAGTTCTTC. Translated: CSARDPAGGPYEQFF.